This passage covers 27 T cell receptor beta chains from one sample sequenced in a study of blood T cell repertoires in COVID-19. Data came from immunoSEQ multiplex PCR; TCRdb stores just in-frame clones and leaves some out. This table holds 85,000 to 95,000 clones, about two thirds found once. Material: peripheral blood. These TCRs come from a woman at least 80 years old with acute or convalescent COVID-19.

This clone has more than one count but fewer than ten. This chain joins TRBV5-1 and TRBJ1-3, with D possibly TRBD1 on 5 matching bases. Trimming left V 4 bases short and J 0 bases short, with 14 bases between. This CDR3 comprises 16 residues. Germline lookup yields CDR1 SGHRS and CDR2 YFSETQ. This CDR3 reads CASSQTLQGSGNTIYF. The DNA for the CDR3 is TGCGCCAGCAGCCAAACCTTGCAGGGCTCTGGAAACACCATATATTTT.

The rearrangement links TRBV7-2 to TRBJ1-2; unclear D gene. Germline-derived CDR1 and CDR2 are SGHTA and FQGNSA. The CDR3 covers 13 residues. The V end lost 3 bases, the J end lost 3 bases, and 8 bases lay between the germline ends. CDR3 in amino acids: CASSLGEDYGYTF. CDR3 in DNA: TGTGCCAGCAGCTTGGGAGAAGACTATGGCTACACCTTC.

The genes are TRBV9 and TRBJ1-1, with D perhaps matching TRBD1 (5 bases). The CDR3 runs 16 residues. Germline V gives CDR1 SGDLS, CDR2 YYNGEE. Trimming pared 1 base from V and 5 bases from J, leaving 18 bases between. The CDR3: CASSVSVGQGETEAFF. CDR3 in DNA: TGTGCCAGCAGCGTAAGCGTAGGGCAGGGTGAGACTGAAGCTTTCTTT.

The rearrangement uses TRBV2 and TRBJ2-5; the D is unclear. Per the germline V gene, CDR1 is SNHLY and CDR2 is FYNNEI. Trimming shortened V by 3 bases and J by 0 bases, and 14 bases separated the two germline ends. The CDR3 spans 16 residues. The CDR3 here is CASSEYRNQYQETQYF. The DNA of the CDR3 is TGTGCCAGCAGTGAGTACCGAAACCAGTACCAAGAGACCCAGTACTTC.

The J gene is TRBJ2-1, the V gene TRBV10-3; D is perhaps TRBD2 (7 bases). The CDR3 runs to 15 residues. The V and J ends lost 7 bases and 12 bases respectively, with 25 bases between them. The germline gives CDR1 ENHRY, CDR2 SYGVKD. The CDR3 here is CAIKDLGGDGGRQFF. As DNA, the CDR3 is TGTGCCATCAAGGATTTAGGGGGGGATGGTGGACGGCAGTTCTTC.

This clone was counted ten times or more. The J gene is TRBJ2-3, the V gene TRBV7-9; 11 bases are shared with TRBD1. The CDR3 runs 16 residues. Per germline, CDR1 SEHNR and CDR2 FQNEAQ (reference sequence). The ends lost 8 bases at V and 1 base at J; junction bases unmatched: 8. CDR3 amino acids: CASAIGQGARTDTQYF. CDR3 DNA sequence: TGTGCCAGCGCGATCGGACAGGGGGCGCGCACAGATACGCAGTATTTT.

The chain uses TRBV5-1 and TRBJ1-2, with TRBD1 identical over 11 bases. The germline V gene has CDR1 SGHRS and CDR2 YFSETQ. The V segment lost 5 bases and the J segment 6 bases; nucleotides outside the gene matches: 6. The CDR3 totals 14 residues. CDR3 residues: CASSWTGGQDGYTF. DNA of the CDR3: TGCGCCAGCAGTTGGACAGGGGGCCAGGATGGCTACACCTTC.

The genes are TRBV10-3 and TRBJ1-2; no definite D call. The length of the CDR3 is 15 residues. The V gene lost 0 bases and the J gene lost 0 bases, with 8 bases spanning the gap. Germline V gene data show CDR1 as ENHRY and CDR2 as SYGVKD. The CDR3 loop reads CAISESTPANYGYTF. The CDR3 DNA is TGTGCCATCAGTGAGTCGACACCAGCTAACTATGGCTACACCTTC.

The genes are TRBV5-1 and TRBJ2-3; 8 bases are a match to TRBD2. Germline V gene lookup returns CDR1 SGHRS and CDR2 YFSETQ. CDR3 size: 17 residues. Trimming cost V 5 bases and J 2 bases; bases outside gene matches: 13. CDR3 residues: CASRKDGISGTTDTQYF. CDR3 nucleotides: TGCGCCAGCAGGAAAGATGGGATTAGCGGGACCACAGATACGCAGTATTTT. The full variable domain, in which reference TRBV5-1 and TRBJ2-3 provide the parts outside the CDR3, is KAGVTQTPRYLIKTRGQQVTLSCSPISGHRSVSWYQQTPGQGLQFLFEYFSETQRNKGNFPGRFSGRQFSNSRSEMNVSTLELGDSALYLCASRKDGISGTTDTQYFGPGTRLTVL.

The V gene is TRBV7-2, the J gene TRBJ1-1; TRBD1 matches 7 bases. This CDR3 spans 14 amino acids. Germline V lookup: CDR1 SGHTA, CDR2 FQGNSA. With 1 base clipped from V and 4 bases from J, the junction kept 3 bases outside the gene matches. The DNA for the CDR3 is TGTGCCAGCAGCTTAGTGAACAGGGGCACTGAAGCTTTCTTT. It is translated as CASSLVNRGTEAFF.

J is TRBJ1-5 and V is TRBV4-3; D remains ambiguous. CDR3 size: 14 residues. V gave up 0 bases and J gave up 6 bases, with 9 bases separating them. The germline V gene has CDR1 LGHNA and CDR2 YSLEER. Here the CDR3 reads CASSQDWRGQPQHF. CDR3 DNA: TGCGCCAGCAGCCAAGATTGGCGGGGTCAGCCCCAGCATTTT.

The V and J genes are TRBV7-9 and TRBJ1-2; TRBD1 aligns across 7 bases. The CDR3 length is 16 residues. V shed 5 bases and J 7 bases; nucleotides not matched to a gene: 16. Per germline, CDR1 SEHNR and CDR2 FQNEAQ (reference sequence). CDR3 in amino acids: CASSPRGGQVGFGYTF. DNA of the CDR3: TGTGCCAGCAGCCCGAGGGGCGGACAGGTGGGCTTTGGCTACACCTTC.

The V gene is TRBV6-5, the J gene TRBJ1-1; D is possibly TRBD1 (6 bases). Germline lookup yields CDR1 MNHEY and CDR2 SVGAGI. The CDR3 is 14 residues long. Trimming pared 5 bases from V and 1 base from J, leaving 11 bases between. The CDR3 reads CASSPRTANTEAFF. The CDR3, as DNA: TGTGCCAGCAGTCCTCGGACAGCGAACACTGAAGCTTTCTTT.

The chain joins TRBV4-2 to TRBJ1-5; D is perhaps TRBD1 (6 bases). CDR1 is LGHNA and CDR2 is YNFKEQ in the germline V gene. The CDR3 is 17 amino acids. V was trimmed by 1 base and J by 7 bases, leaving 20 bases between them. The CDR3 is CASSQARLMGRGQPQHF. In DNA form, the CDR3 reads TGTGCCAGCAGCCAAGCCCGCCTTATGGGGAGGGGGCAGCCCCAGCATTTT.

This clone was seen a few times. The chain recombines TRBV28 with TRBJ1-2; D remains ambiguous. The CDR3 has 11 residues. Germline CDR1 is MDHEN and CDR2 is SYDVKM. With 8 bases removed from V and 3 bases from J, the gap between germline ends came to 7 bases. In DNA, the CDR3 is TGTGCCAGCGGAGAGGACTATGGCTACACCTTC. It is translated as CASGEDYGYTF.

CDR3 region: CASSWDSNSPLHF. The CDR3 bases are TGCGCCAGCAGCTGGGACAGCAATTCACCCCTCCACTTT. This sequence joins TRBV5-1 and TRBJ1-6; the match to TRBD1 covers 7 bases. CDR3 length: 13 amino acids. The J segment lost 7 bases and the V segment lost 3 bases, leaving 1 base of the junction unmatched. The germline V gene has CDR1 SGHRS and CDR2 YFSETQ.

The J gene is TRBJ1-2, the V gene TRBV3-1 (or the pseudogene TRBV3-2), with 7 bases aligning to TRBD1. V lost 1 base to trimming and J lost 3 bases; unmatched junction nucleotides: 8. This CDR3 comprises 16 residues. CDR1 is LGHDT and CDR2 is YNNKEL in the germline V gene (reference sequence). The CDR3 region has the DNA TGTGCCAGCAGCCAAGGGACAGGACTGCTTCACTATGGCTACACCTTC. Its translation: CASSQGTGLLHYGYTF.

The CDR3 spells CASSVRGTSLGETQYF. The CDR3 nucleotides read TGTGCCAGCAGCGTAAGGGGGACTAGCTTGGGAGAGACCCAGTACTTC. V is TRBV9 and J is TRBJ2-5, with 9 positions matching TRBD2. The CDR3 is 16 residues long. The J segment lost 4 bases and the V segment lost 1 base, leaving 8 bases of the junction unmatched. Looked up from germline, CDR1 is SGDLS and CDR2 is YYNGEE.

V and J are TRBV5-1 and TRBJ1-3; 7 bases line up with TRBD1. V lost 4 bases, J lost 2 bases, and 6 bases stayed unmatched. The CDR3 length is 15 residues. The germline CDR1 and CDR2 sequences are SGHRS and YFSETQ. This CDR3 reads CASSAQQGPGNTIYF. DNA of the CDR3: TGCGCCAGCAGCGCTCAACAGGGGCCTGGAAACACCATATATTTT.

About this clone: Other DNA sequences within the sample encode an identical CDR3. The V and J genes are TRBV18 and TRBJ1-6, with D possibly being TRBD1 (5 bases). The length of the CDR3 is 14 residues. With 3 bases removed from V and 7 bases from J, the gap between germline ends came to 10 bases. Germline V gene data show CDR1 as KGHSH and CDR2 as LQKENI. CDR3 coding DNA: TGTGCCAGCTCACCCGACAGTCGGAATTCACCCCTCCACTTT. Its translation is CASSPDSRNSPLHF.

This clone was recorded a few times. The genes are TRBV5-1 and TRBJ2-5; 14 bases align to TRBD2. V shed 4 bases, J shed 5 bases, and the junction held 7 bases outside the gene matches. The CDR3 has 16 residues. CDR1 is SGHRS, CDR2 YFSETQ, per germline. The CDR3 loop reads CASSPTTSGGGETQYF. The DNA of the CDR3 is TGCGCCAGCAGCCCTACGACTAGCGGGGGGGGTGAGACCCAGTACTTC.

V and J are TRBV28 and TRBJ1-2, with 7 bases that match TRBD1. Germline CDR1 is MDHEN and CDR2 is SYDVKM. The CDR3 runs to 13 residues. V lost 2 bases to trimming and J lost 9 bases; unmatched junction nucleotides: 6. The CDR3 loop is CASSLLDRESYTF. The CDR3 region has the DNA TGTGCCAGCAGTTTACTCGACAGGGAAAGCTACACCTTC.

With regard to this clone: Other DNA sequences in this specimen translate into the identical CDR3. The rearrangement uses TRBV5-1 and TRBJ2-1; 8 bases align to TRBD1. The CDR3 is 14 residues long. J gave up 4 bases and V 0 bases, and 0 bases lay outside the gene matches. CDR1 and CDR2 from the germline V gene are SGHRS and YFSETQ. The CDR3 sequence is CASSLGDRYNEQFF. CDR3 nucleotides: TGCGCCAGCAGCTTGGGGGACAGGTACAATGAGCAGTTCTTC.

Comments on this clone: The same CDR3 arises from other DNA sequences in this sample as well. This chain links TRBV10-2 with TRBJ1-2; D is undetermined. The V gene's germline CDR1 is WSHSY and CDR2 SAAADI. The CDR3 contains 14 residues. The ends were cut back, 0 bases at V and 5 bases at J, with 10 bases in the middle. Here the CDR3 DNA reads TGCGCCAGCAGTGAGTCGATGGAGAGTTATGGCTACACCTTC. It is translated as CASSESMESYGYTF.

This clone was detected only a few times. This chain joins TRBV4-1 and TRBJ1-5, with D uncertain. The CDR3 runs 15 residues. The germline V and J ends were trimmed by 0 bases and 2 bases, with 8 bases remaining between them. Germline V gene sequence: CDR1 MGHRA, CDR2 YSYEKL. The CDR3 region has the DNA TGCGCCAGCAGCCAAGATCTACGGGGCAATCAGCCCCAGCATTTT. This sequence encodes CASSQDLRGNQPQHF.

The chain uses TRBV10-3 and TRBJ2-5; D is ambiguous. With 0 bases removed from V and 1 base from J, the gap between germline ends came to 6 bases. Per germline, CDR1 ENHRY and CDR2 SYGVKD. The CDR3 runs to 14 residues. The CDR3 DNA reads as TGTGCCATCAGTGAGTCCCACAGCCAAGAGACCCAGTACTTC. This gives the protein CAISESHSQETQYF.

This sequence joins TRBV3-1 (or the pseudogene TRBV3-2) and TRBJ2-5; 13 bases fit TRBD2. After removal of 4 bases from V and 1 base from J, the junction contained 3 bases not matched to a gene. Germline V CDR1 and CDR2: LGHDT, YNNKEL (reference sequence). CDR3 size: 16 residues. In DNA form, the CDR3 reads TGTGCCAGCAGCCCGTGGACTAGCGGGGGCCAAGAGACCCAGTACTTC. It specifies CASSPWTSGGQETQYF.